Each of the 30 T cell receptor beta chains below was sequenced from the same sample in a study of cytomegalovirus exposure and HLA in healthy donors. PCR used 60 Vbeta primers and 13 Jbeta primers. Only in-frame clones appear in the TCRdb table, and some are missing; sequencing was by immunoSEQ multiplex PCR. The sample has some 140,000 clones; around 72% are singletons. Sequenced sample: PBMCs. The origin of the receptors is a man aged 45 to 65 in good health and CMV-seropositive.

The chain joins TRBV12-5 to TRBJ2-1; D remains ambiguous. The CDR3 is made up of 11 amino acids. Germline V gene sequence: CDR1 LGHNT, CDR2 FRNRAP. V lost 4 bases and J 7 bases, leaving 5 bases between the germline ends. DNA of the CDR3: TGTGCTAGTGGTTCCCCGAATGAGCAGTTCTTC. This codes for CASGSPNEQFF.

This rearrangement joins TRBV6-5 to TRBJ1-5; TRBD1 might be the D (6 bases). This CDR3 is 13 amino acids long. Looked up from germline, CDR1 is MNHEY and CDR2 is SVGAGI. Trimming cost V 6 bases and J 7 bases, with 13 bases left between them. DNA for the CDR3: TGTGCCAGCAGCTTCGGGGGGGGCCAGCCCCAGCATTTT. Translating it yields CASSFGGGQPQHF.

The V gene is TRBV11-2, the J gene TRBJ1-5; 7 bases match TRBD1. The trim removed 5 bases at V and 3 bases at J, leaving 7 bases unmatched. The germline V gene has CDR1 SGHAT and CDR2 FQNNGV. This CDR3 is 15 amino acids long. Written as DNA, the CDR3 is TGTGCCAGCAGCCGAGAGAGGGGGCCCAATCAGCCCCAGCATTTT. This gives the protein CASSRERGPNQPQHF.

This chain joins TRBV6-5 and TRBJ1-1; D is ambiguous. The V end lost 4 bases, the J end lost 0 bases, and 15 bases lay between the germline ends. Germline V gives CDR1 MNHEY, CDR2 SVGAGI. The CDR3 contains 16 residues. The CDR3 sequence: CASSSSISLMNTEAFF. CDR3 coding DNA: TGTGCCAGCAGTTCCTCCATTTCACTAATGAACACTGAAGCTTTCTTT.

The V and J genes are TRBV10-3 and TRBJ2-5; D is ambiguous. With the DNA end fitting TRBJ2-7 better, the J assignment may be wrong. This CDR3 region has 11 residues. Germline CDR1 ENHRY, CDR2 SYGVKD. CDR3 region: CAISESREQYF. The CDR3 coding sequence is TGTGCCATCAGTGAGTCGCGCGAGCAGTACTTC.

For this clone: This specimen includes other DNA sequences encoding the same CDR3. The chain combines TRBV5-6 with TRBJ1-2; no firm D call. Trimming removed 0 bases at V and 5 bases at J, with 5 bases between. CDR1 and CDR2 (germline): SGHDT, YYEEEE. The CDR3 is 12 residues long. The chain's CDR3 is CASSLAGYGYTF. CDR3 nucleotides: TGTGCCAGCAGCTTGGCGGGTTATGGCTACACCTTC.

The V and J genes are TRBV28 and TRBJ2-6, with TRBD1 matching over 7 bases. Per the germline V gene, CDR1 is MDHEN and CDR2 is SYDVKM. CDR3 size: 15 residues. J gave up 3 bases and V 4 bases, and 3 bases lay outside the gene matches. CDR3 residues: CASSSRGLGANVLTF. CDR3 in DNA: TGTGCCAGCAGTTCTAGGGGGCTTGGGGCCAACGTCCTGACTTTC.

The chain links TRBV10-1 to TRBJ1-1, with no clear D. The CDR3 is made up of 13 amino acids. Trimming stripped 5 bases from V and 0 bases from J, with 7 bases between. Germline CDR1 reads WNHNN; CDR2 reads SYGVQD (reference sequence). The CDR3 spells CASSPNLNTEAFF. The CDR3 nucleotides read TGCGCCAGCAGTCCCAACTTGAACACTGAAGCTTTCTTT.

This clone showed up just a few times. The chain uses TRBV28 and TRBJ1-1; 7 bases match TRBD1. Looked up from germline, CDR1 is MDHEN and CDR2 is SYDVKM. With V trimmed by 6 bases and J by 1 base, 5 bases remained unmatched. CDR3 size: 14 residues. DNA for the CDR3: TGTGCCAGCAGGGGAAACAGGGGGAACACTGAAGCTTTCTTT. Protein sequence: CASRGNRGNTEAFF.

V and J are TRBV14 and TRBJ2-7; 10 bases agree with TRBD1. The junction had 5 bases not matched to a gene; V was cut back by 4 bases and J by 2 bases. The CDR3 spans 15 residues. The V gene's germline CDR1 is SGHDN and CDR2 FVKESK. The chain's CDR3 is CASSREGTGAYEQYF. The CDR3 nucleotides read TGTGCCAGCAGCCGAGAAGGGACAGGGGCCTACGAGCAGTACTTC.

V and J are TRBV18 and TRBJ1-5; 10 positions agree with TRBD1. Per germline, CDR1 KGHSH and CDR2 LQKENI. The CDR3 length is 15 residues. The J segment lost 6 bases and the V segment lost 6 bases, leaving 8 bases of the junction unmatched. The CDR3 loop reads CASSSDRGIGQPQHF. Here the CDR3 DNA reads TGTGCCAGCTCCTCGGACAGGGGGATAGGTCAGCCCCAGCATTTT.

In its sample, this clone was seen once. The rearrangement uses TRBV2 and TRBJ2-5; 7 bases match TRBD1. The junction had 5 bases not matched to a gene; V was cut back by 8 bases and J by 2 bases. The CDR3 loop spans 13 amino acids. From germline, CDR1 is SNHLY and CDR2 FYNNEI. The CDR3 loop is CASEKDRQETQYF. The DNA for the CDR3 is TGTGCCAGCGAAAAGGACAGGCAAGAGACCCAGTACTTC.

CDR3 residues: CASSTGQALYGYTF. The CDR3 DNA sequence: TGTGCCAGCAGTACAGGACAGGCCCTCTATGGCTACACCTTC. V is TRBV7-2 and J is TRBJ1-2, with TRBD1 matching 7 bases. The CDR3 loop spans 14 amino acids. Trimming removed 6 bases from V and 4 bases from J; junction bases left unmatched: 8. Looked up from germline, CDR1 is SGHTA and CDR2 is FQGNSA.

V and J are TRBV5-5 and TRBJ1-2, with 8 bases identical to TRBD1. The CDR3 runs 14 residues. Germline CDR1 SGHKS, CDR2 YYEKEE (reference sequence). V trimming: 4 bases; J trimming: 3 bases; junction bases outside the gene matches: 5. CDR3 in DNA: TGTGCCAGCAGCCCCACGACAGGGGACTATGGCTACACCTTC. Its translation is CASSPTTGDYGYTF.

The chain links TRBV11-2 to TRBJ2-3, with 11 bases matching TRBD2. Germline V gene data show CDR1 as SGHAT and CDR2 as FQNNGV. The CDR3 has 16 residues. V shed 5 bases, J shed 0 bases, and the junction held 4 bases outside the gene matches. The CDR3: CASSPLAGGSTDTQYF. The CDR3 DNA reads as TGTGCCAGCAGCCCCTTAGCGGGGGGGAGCACAGATACGCAGTATTTT.

This rearrangement joins TRBV5-6 to TRBJ2-1, with 8 bases that match TRBD2. CDR3 length: 16 residues. Trimming took 3 bases from V and 13 from J; bases not matched to a gene: 18. Germline CDR1 reads SGHDT; CDR2 reads YYEEEE. As DNA, the CDR3 is TGTGCCAGCAGCTCACCACTAGCGGCTTCTCCTTCCGTCCAGTTCTTC. This translates into CASSSPLAASPSVQFF.

In this sample, this clone turned up a few times. The chain uses TRBV19 and TRBJ1-1; 9 bases match TRBD1. The CDR3 runs to 16 residues. Germline CDR1 is LNHDA and CDR2 is SQIVND (reference sequence). The V segment lost 5 bases and the J segment 2 bases; nucleotides outside the gene matches: 9. CDR3 region: CASSPYYRGPNTEAFF. The CDR3 region has the DNA TGTGCCAGTAGTCCCTACTACAGGGGGCCCAACACTGAAGCTTTCTTT.

The chain joins TRBV4-2 to TRBJ2-1; 9 positions match TRBD2. Looked up from germline, CDR1 is LGHNA and CDR2 is YNFKEQ. CDR3 length equals 15 residues. Trimming removed 1 base from V and 7 bases from J; junction bases left unmatched: 5. CDR3: CASSQVGAGGNEQFF. CDR3 coding DNA: TGTGCCAGCAGCCAAGTTGGAGCGGGAGGTAATGAGCAGTTCTTC.

Only a few counts were recorded for this clone. V is TRBV6-6 and J is TRBJ2-1, with 10 bases that match TRBD2. The CDR3 extends over 16 amino acids. V was pared by 6 bases and J by 6 bases, with 11 bases of the junction left unmatched. Germline CDR1 and CDR2: MNHNY and SVGAGI (reference sequence). The CDR3 DNA is TGTGCCAGCAGACCCCGGACTAGCGGCCCGATCAATGAGCAGTTCTTC. Translated: CASRPRTSGPINEQFF.

This clone was detected only once. The chain links TRBV7-2 to TRBJ1-5, with TRBD1 matching over 7 bases. This CDR3 is 15 amino acids long. The germline gives CDR1 SGHTA, CDR2 FQGNSA. V was pared by 1 base and J by 4 bases, with 4 bases of the junction left unmatched. The CDR3: CASSLVGTENQPQHF. Here the CDR3 DNA reads TGTGCCAGCAGCTTAGTCGGGACAGAGAATCAGCCCCAGCATTTT.

The chain links TRBV5-4 to TRBJ2-5, with 7 bases that match TRBD1. The CDR3 covers 16 residues. Germline CDR1 reads SGHNT; CDR2 reads YYREEE (reference sequence). The junction had 9 bases not matched to a gene; V was cut back by 2 bases and J by 2 bases. CDR3 sequence: CASSFPGQRTQETQYF. CDR3 nucleotides: TGTGCCAGCAGCTTCCCGGGACAGCGGACTCAAGAGACCCAGTACTTC.

The chain links TRBV18 to TRBJ1-3; D ambiguous. The CDR3 runs to 16 residues. V lost 2 bases and J lost 0, with 11 bases in between. Germline V gene data show CDR1 as KGHSH and CDR2 as LQKENI. CDR3 residues: CASSPVAVLSGNTIYF. The CDR3 DNA sequence: TGTGCCAGCTCACCAGTGGCGGTCCTCTCTGGAAACACCATATATTTT.

J is TRBJ1-2 and V is TRBV29-1; D might be TRBD1 (5 bases). Between the trimmed V and J ends, which lost 6 bases and 8 bases, there was a span of 22 bases. CDR3 size: 14 residues. Germline CDR1 reads SQVTM; CDR2 reads ANQGSEA. This CDR3 reads CSVWGSRTRGGYTF. In DNA form, the CDR3 reads TGCAGCGTGTGGGGATCCCGGACTAGGGGAGGCTACACCTTC.

In its sample, this clone was seen a few times. The chain carries TRBV4-2 and TRBJ1-5; maybe TRBD1 (6 bases). This CDR3 is 16 amino acids long. Germline-derived CDR1 and CDR2 are LGHNA and YNFKEQ. The ends were cut back, 3 bases at V and 7 bases at J, with 19 bases in the middle. The DNA for the CDR3 is TGTGCCAGCAGCCAGGTGGATGGGAGGGGGGGCCAGCCCCAGCATTTT. It specifies CASSQVDGRGGQPQHF.

The chain couples TRBV28 to TRBJ1-5; possible D gene TRBD1, 5 bases. This CDR3 contains 16 residues. Germline V lookup: CDR1 MDHEN, CDR2 SYDVKM. V was pared by 2 bases and J by 0 bases, with 11 bases between. The CDR3 coding sequence is TGTGCCAGCAGTTTACCCTCGGGGGGTAGCAATCAGCCCCAGCATTTT. Translated: CASSLPSGGSNQPQHF. Drawing the rest from reference TRBV28 and TRBJ1-5, the complete variable domain is DVKVTQSSRYLVKRTGEKVFLECVQDMDHENMFWYRQDPGLGLRLIYFSYDVKMKEKGDIPEGYSVSREKKERFSLILESASTNQTSMYLCASSLPSGGSNQPQHFGDGTRLSIL.

The chain is built from TRBV6-1 and TRBJ1-1; perhaps TRBD1 as D (6 bases). Between the trimmed V and J ends, which lost 3 bases and 8 bases, there was a span of 13 bases. Germline V CDR1 and CDR2: MNHNS, SASEGT. The CDR3 covers 13 residues. CDR3: CASSDARGGEAFF. The CDR3 DNA reads as TGTGCCAGCAGTGACGCCAGGGGAGGGGAAGCTTTCTTT.

The rearrangement links TRBV2 to TRBJ1-3; D gene ambiguous. The V gene's germline CDR1 is SNHLY and CDR2 FYNNEI. Trimming left V 10 bases short and J 1 base short, with 17 bases between. This CDR3 has 15 amino acids. The chain's CDR3 is CATFPTEGSGNTIYF. Here the CDR3 DNA reads TGTGCCACCTTCCCGACTGAGGGATCTGGAAACACCATATATTTT.

The gene calls are TRBV20-1 and TRBJ2-3; D gene unclear. Germline V gives CDR1 DFQATT, CDR2 SNEGSKA (reference sequence). There are 11 residues in the CDR3. With 4 bases removed from V and 3 bases from J, the gap between germline ends came to 5 bases. This CDR3 is CSATFTDTQYF. In DNA, the CDR3 is TGCAGTGCTACCTTTACAGATACGCAGTATTTT.

The chain employs TRBV4-1 and TRBJ2-2; D gene unclear. CDR1 and CDR2 from the germline V gene are MGHRA and YSYEKL. The V gene lost 8 bases and the J gene lost 5 bases, with 18 bases spanning the gap. This CDR3 has 15 amino acids. CDR3: CASAPRLVPTGELFF. Written as DNA, the CDR3 is TGCGCCAGCGCTCCCAGACTGGTGCCTACCGGGGAGCTGTTTTTT.

This chain connects TRBV10-2 to TRBJ1-2; maybe TRBD1 (6 bases). The V end was cut by 0 bases, the J end by 8 bases, with 10 bases between. This CDR3 is 13 amino acids long. Looked up from germline, CDR1 is WSHSY and CDR2 is SAAADI. CDR3 DNA: TGCGCCAGCAGTGAGTCGACAGGTCAGGGCTACACCTTC. Its translation: CASSESTGQGYTF.